Listed here is a single T cell receptor beta chain. Next came a second PCR, run for roughly 6 to 11 cycles, which used a sample-barcoded 5' primer along with a J-beta primer mix. TCRdb re-called the 5' RACE reads through MiXCR, storing one row per CDR3 protein. The table lists over 600,000 distinct CDR3 sequences, around 41% of them singletons. This specimen belongs to a study of blood T cells in healthy people across ages. At the level of the study: About one barcoded beta molecule per two T cells came from capture by template switching.

The CDR3 runs to 14 residues. V was clipped by 4 bases and J by 2 bases; unmatched bases: 2. Germline CDR1 and CDR2: DFQATT and SNEGSKA (reference sequence). The origin of this receptor is a man older than 75 in good health. J is TRBJ2-3 and V is TRBV20-1; 11 nucleotides agree with TRBD2. Specimen: blood. CDR3 DNA: TGCAGTGCTACTAGCGGGAGGTTCACAGATACGCAGTATTTT. The encoded protein is CSATSGRFTDTQYF.